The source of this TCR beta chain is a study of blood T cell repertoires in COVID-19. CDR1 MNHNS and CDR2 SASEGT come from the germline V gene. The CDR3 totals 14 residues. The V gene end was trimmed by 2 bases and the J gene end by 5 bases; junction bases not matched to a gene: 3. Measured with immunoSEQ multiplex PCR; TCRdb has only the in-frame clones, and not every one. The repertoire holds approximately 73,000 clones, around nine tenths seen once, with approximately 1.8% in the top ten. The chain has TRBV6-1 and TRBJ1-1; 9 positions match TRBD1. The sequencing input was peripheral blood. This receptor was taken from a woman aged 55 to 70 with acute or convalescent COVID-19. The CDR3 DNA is TGTGCCAGCAGTGAAAGGGACAGGGAGACTGAAGCTTTCTTT. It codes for CASSERDRETEAFF.